This is a list of T cell receptor beta chains from one sample in a study of blood T cell repertoires in COVID-19. The protocol was immunoSEQ multiplex PCR, while the TCRdb copy is restricted to in-frame clones and leaves out a portion. The table lists a few hundred thousand clones, approximately 84% of them singletons. The sample consisted of PBMCs or T cells enriched from blood (not recorded which). The receptors originated from a middle-aged man who had recovered from COVID-19. CDR3s include the opening cysteine and the closing phenylalanine or tryptophan. The order of the fields is CDR3 protein, CDR3 DNA, V gene, J gene, D gene, clone size. D genes are given only for firm matches. Only part of the rows carry a size: once, few, many, or a class if the clone is expanded.

cdr3_aa: CASTRIGGNTGELFF; cdr3_nt: TGTGCCAGCACTAGGATCGGGGGAAACACCGGGGAGCTGTTTTTT; v_call: TRBV6-4; j_call: TRBJ2-2; d_call: NA; clone_size: NA
cdr3_aa: CASNRGQGADTQYF; cdr3_nt: TGTGCCAGTAACAGGGGGCAGGGGGCAGATACGCAGTATTTT; v_call: TRBV19; j_call: TRBJ2-3; d_call: TRBD1; clone_size: NA
cdr3_aa: CASSQLTRTEQYF; cdr3_nt: TGTGCCAGCAGTCAACTGACTAGAACCGAGCAGTACTTC; v_call: TRBV27; j_call: TRBJ2-7; d_call: NA; clone_size: NA
cdr3_aa: CASSIPGTVHNEQFF; cdr3_nt: TGTGCCAGCAGCATCCCCGGGACTGTCCACAATGAGCAGTTCTTC; v_call: TRBV7-2; j_call: TRBJ2-1; d_call: NA; clone_size: NA
cdr3_aa: CASSGPREGFYGYTF; cdr3_nt: TGTGCCAGCAGTGGTCCCCGGGAGGGGTTCTATGGCTACACCTTC; v_call: TRBV6-2/TRBV6-3; j_call: TRBJ1-2; d_call: NA; clone_size: NA
cdr3_aa: CASSATGVRNYGYTF; cdr3_nt: TGTGCCAGCAGTGCGACAGGAGTGCGTAACTATGGCTACACCTTC; v_call: TRBV27; j_call: TRBJ1-2; d_call: NA; clone_size: NA
cdr3_aa: CASSNRDSYGYTF; cdr3_nt: TGTGCCAGTAGTAACCGGGACTCCTATGGCTACACCTTC; v_call: TRBV19; j_call: TRBJ1-2; d_call: NA; clone_size: NA
cdr3_aa: CAISGSLLREGQPQHF; cdr3_nt: TGTGCCATCAGCGGATCCCTTTTAAGAGAGGGACAGCCCCAGCATTTT; v_call: TRBV10-3; j_call: TRBJ1-5; d_call: NA; clone_size: NA
cdr3_aa: CSALAAPGGYEQYF; cdr3_nt: TGCAGCGCTTTAGCGGCCCCGGGGGGTTACGAGCAGTACTTC; v_call: TRBV29-1; j_call: TRBJ2-7; d_call: TRBD2; clone_size: NA
cdr3_aa: CASSLGETGGRNTIYF; cdr3_nt: TGTGCCAGCAGCTTGGGTGAGACAGGGGGCCGAAACACCATATATTTT; v_call: TRBV11-2; j_call: TRBJ1-3; d_call: TRBD1; clone_size: few
cdr3_aa: CASEGQGDYGYTF; cdr3_nt: TGCGCCAGCGAGGGACAGGGGGACTATGGCTACACCTTC; v_call: TRBV5-1; j_call: TRBJ1-2; d_call: TRBD1; clone_size: NA
cdr3_aa: CASSTRGGSTYNEQFF; cdr3_nt: TGTGCCAGCAGCACTCGCGGGGGTTCGACCTACAATGAGCAGTTCTTC; v_call: TRBV9; j_call: TRBJ2-1; d_call: TRBD2; clone_size: NA
cdr3_aa: CASSPGGLYGYTF; cdr3_nt: TGTGCCAGCAGCCCAGGGGGCCTCTATGGCTACACCTTC; v_call: TRBV12-3/TRBV12-4; j_call: TRBJ1-2; d_call: TRBD1; clone_size: few
cdr3_aa: CASLQGDRLNEQFF; cdr3_nt: TGTGCCAGTTTACAGGGAGACCGACTCAATGAGCAGTTCTTC; v_call: TRBV28; j_call: TRBJ2-1; d_call: NA; clone_size: NA
cdr3_aa: CASSPPQYGQPQHF; cdr3_nt: TGTGCCAGCAGCCCCCCACAGTACGGACAGCCCCAGCATTTT; v_call: TRBV28; j_call: TRBJ1-5; d_call: NA; clone_size: NA
cdr3_aa: CASSLPSGAGELFF; cdr3_nt: TGCGCCAGCAGCTTGCCCAGTGGTGCCGGGGAGCTGTTTTTT; v_call: TRBV5-1; j_call: TRBJ2-2; d_call: NA; clone_size: NA
cdr3_aa: CASSTRQTDLRNNEQFF; cdr3_nt: TGTGCCAGCAGCACCCGACAGACCGACTTGCGCAACAATGAGCAGTTCTTC; v_call: TRBV7-6; j_call: TRBJ2-1; d_call: NA; clone_size: NA
cdr3_aa: CASSLATGGNGYTF; cdr3_nt: TGTGCCAGCAGCTTAGCCACAGGGGGTAATGGCTACACCTTC; v_call: TRBV7-2; j_call: TRBJ1-2; d_call: TRBD1; clone_size: NA
cdr3_aa: CASSFTGGTDTQYF; cdr3_nt: TGCGCCAGCAGCTTTACCGGGGGCACAGATACGCAGTATTTT; v_call: TRBV5-1; j_call: TRBJ2-3; d_call: NA; clone_size: NA
cdr3_aa: CASSVFSTPDTQYF; cdr3_nt: TGTGCCAGCAGCGTTTTTAGTACGCCAGATACGCAGTATTTT; v_call: TRBV9; j_call: TRBJ2-3; d_call: NA; clone_size: NA
cdr3_aa: CASGGHPSREQFF; cdr3_nt: TGTGCCAGCGGGGGACACCCAAGTCGGGAGCAGTTCTTC; v_call: TRBV6-5; j_call: TRBJ2-1; d_call: NA; clone_size: NA
cdr3_aa: CASGIEWAPYNEQFF; cdr3_nt: TGTGCTAGTGGTATAGAGTGGGCACCCTACAATGAGCAGTTCTTC; v_call: TRBV12-5; j_call: TRBJ2-1; d_call: NA; clone_size: NA
cdr3_aa: CATSSGGVGSSYEQYF; cdr3_nt: TGTGCCACCAGCAGCGGGGGGGTTGGAAGCTCCTACGAGCAGTACTTC; v_call: TRBV15; j_call: TRBJ2-7; d_call: TRBD2; clone_size: NA
cdr3_aa: CASSYLGGSILTDTQYF; cdr3_nt: TGCGCCAGCAGCTACCTAGGGGGATCAATACTAACAGATACGCAGTATTTT; v_call: TRBV5-1; j_call: TRBJ2-3; d_call: NA; clone_size: NA
cdr3_aa: CASRDRGHNYGYTF; cdr3_nt: TGTGCCAGCAGAGACAGGGGGCATAACTATGGCTACACCTTC; v_call: TRBV6-5; j_call: TRBJ1-2; d_call: TRBD1; clone_size: NA
cdr3_aa: CASSPPGRLIYGYTF; cdr3_nt: TGTGCCAGCAGCCCCCCAGGGCGCCTGATATATGGCTACACCTTC; v_call: TRBV14; j_call: TRBJ1-2; d_call: NA; clone_size: NA
cdr3_aa: CAISGNRDSQMNTEAFF; cdr3_nt: TGTGCCATCAGTGGGAACCGGGACAGCCAGATGAACACTGAAGCTTTCTTT; v_call: TRBV10-3; j_call: TRBJ1-1; d_call: TRBD1; clone_size: NA
cdr3_aa: CASSFKGDNSPLHF; cdr3_nt: TGTGCCAGCAGCTTCAAGGGAGATAATTCACCCCTCCACTTT; v_call: TRBV11-2; j_call: TRBJ1-6; d_call: NA; clone_size: NA
cdr3_aa: CASSIPENIQYF; cdr3_nt: TGTGCCAGTAGTATCCCAGAAAACATTCAGTACTTC; v_call: TRBV19; j_call: TRBJ2-4; d_call: NA; clone_size: NA
cdr3_aa: CASSTTPGESYGYTF; cdr3_nt: TGTGCCAGCAGTACCACTCCAGGGGAGAGCTATGGCTACACCTTC; v_call: TRBV6-5; j_call: TRBJ1-2; d_call: NA; clone_size: NA
cdr3_aa: CASTIGETQYF; cdr3_nt: TGTGCCAGCACCATCGGGGAGACCCAGTACTTC; v_call: TRBV2; j_call: TRBJ2-5; d_call: NA; clone_size: NA
cdr3_aa: CASSNRYEQYF; cdr3_nt: TGTGCCAGCTCAAATCGCTACGAGCAGTACTTC; v_call: TRBV18; j_call: TRBJ2-7; d_call: NA; clone_size: NA
cdr3_aa: CASSRDRGHTGELFF; cdr3_nt: TGTGCCAGCAGCCGGGACAGGGGGCACACCGGGGAGCTGTTTTTT; v_call: TRBV3-1/TRBV3-2; j_call: TRBJ2-2; d_call: TRBD1; clone_size: once